Included here is one T cell receptor (beta chain) sequence, with context. What it binds is unknown. Trimming stripped 0 bases from V and 5 bases from J, with 32 bases between. The CDR3 covers 21 residues. This specimen belongs to a study of T cells in narcolepsy. Profiling relied on immunoSEQ multiplex PCR, and the TCRdb table lists in-frame clones only, not all of them. The data contain around 24,000 clones, about 80% of them singletons. Study findings and constraints: Reportedly, autoreactive clonotypes were serially detected in patients' blood but not controls'.

V and J are TRBV23-1 and TRBJ2-7, with unresolved D. TRBV23-1 counts as an open reading frame of uncertain function. Sequenced sample: memory (CD45RA-) CD4+ T cells from blood. This receptor was taken from a human donor in good health. The CDR3: CASSQSGKIPSRPSVLNEQYF. For the CDR3, the DNA is TGCGCCAGCAGTCAATCAGGTAAGATCCCCAGCAGGCCGAGCGTTTTGAACGAGCAGTACTTC.